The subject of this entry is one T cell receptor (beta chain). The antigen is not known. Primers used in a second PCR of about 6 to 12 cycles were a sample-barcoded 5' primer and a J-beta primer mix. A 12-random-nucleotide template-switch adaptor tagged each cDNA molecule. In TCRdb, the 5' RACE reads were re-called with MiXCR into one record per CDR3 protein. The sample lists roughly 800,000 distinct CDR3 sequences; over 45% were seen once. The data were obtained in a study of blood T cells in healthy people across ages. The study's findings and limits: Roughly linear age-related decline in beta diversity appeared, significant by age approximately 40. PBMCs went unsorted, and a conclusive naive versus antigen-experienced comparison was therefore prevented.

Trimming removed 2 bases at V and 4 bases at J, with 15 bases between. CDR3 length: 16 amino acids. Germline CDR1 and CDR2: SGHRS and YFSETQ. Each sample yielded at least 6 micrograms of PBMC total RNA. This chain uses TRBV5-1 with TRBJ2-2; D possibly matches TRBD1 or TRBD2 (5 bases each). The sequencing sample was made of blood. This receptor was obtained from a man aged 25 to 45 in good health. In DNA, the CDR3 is TGCGCCAGCAGCTTACAGGACCCCGCGGGCACCGGGGAGCTGTTTTTT. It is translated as CASSLQDPAGTGELFF.